The 20 T cell receptor beta chains reported below all come from one sample, sequenced in a study of blood T cells in healthy people across ages. Alongside a J-beta primer mix, a sample-barcoded 5' primer served in a second PCR lasting about 6 to 12 cycles. MiXCR was run by TCRdb on the 5' RACE reads, yielding one entry per CDR3 protein. The sample records hundreds of thousands of distinct CDR3 sequences, about 30% being singletons. Input material: blood. All receptors come from an elderly woman in good health.

This rearrangement joins TRBV5-1 to TRBJ1-3; D unresolved. Trimming pared 1 base from V and 0 bases from J, leaving 17 bases between. The CDR3 loop spans 18 amino acids. Germline values: CDR1 SGHRS, CDR2 YFSETQ. DNA for the CDR3: TGCGCCAGCAGCTTGTCCCCCCCGACATCCAGCTCTGGAAACACCATATATTTT. Amino acids: CASSLSPPTSSSGNTIYF. Full variable domain (missing parts from reference TRBV5-1 and TRBJ1-3): KAGVTQTPRYLIKTRGQQVTLSCSPISGHRSVSWYQQTPGQGLQFLFEYFSETQRNKGNFPGRFSGRQFSNSRSEMNVSTLELGDSALYLCASSLSPPTSSSGNTIYFGEGSWLTVV.

Worth noting for this clonotype: Just one base apart from a much larger clone, this may be a read error. The V gene is TRBV18, the J gene TRBJ2-7; perhaps TRBD2 as D (6 bases). CDR1 and CDR2 (germline): KGHSH, LQKENI. The ends were cut back, 4 bases at V and 7 bases at J, with 11 bases in the middle. This CDR3 is built from 12 residues. This CDR3 is CASSRGLHEQYF. CDR3 nucleotides: TGTGCCAGCTCACGGGGACTTCATGAGCAGTACTTC.

J is TRBJ1-6 and V is TRBV5-1, with 9 bases that match TRBD1. The CDR3 totals 16 residues. V dropped 5 bases and J dropped 7; count of bases not matched to a gene: 10. Per the germline V gene, CDR1 is SGHRS and CDR2 is YFSETQ. The CDR3 protein is CASSHGAGTGNSPLHF. For the CDR3, the DNA is TGCGCCAGCAGTCACGGGGCCGGGACAGGGAATTCACCCCTCCACTTT.

The gene calls are TRBV20-1 and TRBJ2-1; 11 bases are shared with TRBD2. Germline CDR1 DFQATT, CDR2 SNEGSKA (reference sequence). The V gene end was trimmed by 4 bases and the J gene end by 4 bases; junction bases not matched to a gene: 3. The CDR3 runs 14 residues. The CDR3: CSAKGLAEYNEQFF. The CDR3 DNA reads as TGCAGTGCTAAGGGACTAGCGGAATACAATGAGCAGTTCTTC.

This clonotype was seen many times. The J gene is TRBJ1-1, the V gene TRBV20-1, with D perhaps matching TRBD1 (6 bases). This CDR3 has 14 amino acids. Trimming shortened V by 2 bases and J by 4 bases, and 14 bases separated the two germline ends. Germline CDR1 and CDR2: DFQATT and SNEGSKA (reference sequence). Written as DNA, the CDR3 is TGCAGTGCTAGATCGCGGGGGGCTTTCACTGAAGCTTTCTTT. Translation: CSARSRGAFTEAFF.

As to this clonotype: This could be a read error, since a much larger clone is one nucleotide away. This sequence joins TRBV12-3 or TRBV12-4 and TRBJ1-1, with a tentative D call TRBD1 (6 bases). There are 14 residues in the CDR3. The CDR3 nucleotides read TGTGCCAGCAATTTATCGACAGGACTCTCCGAAGCTTTCTTT. Translation: CASNLSTGLSEAFF.

This clonotype has just a few counts. A much larger clone differs from this one at a single base, so this may be a read error. V and J are TRBV30 and TRBJ2-7; D tentatively reads TRBD1 or TRBD2 (6 bases each). Matching the DNA end better, TRBJ2-4 makes the J call doubtful. Germline loops: CDR1 GTSNPN, CDR2 SVGIG (reference sequence). The CDR3 is 13 residues long. The CDR3 sequence is CARGTGAPSIQYF. As DNA, the CDR3 is TGTGCCCGGGGAACGGGGGCACCTAGCATTCAGTACTTC.

The chain couples TRBV27 to TRBJ2-5; 8 bases line up with TRBD1. The V gene's germline CDR1 is MNHEY and CDR2 SMNVEV (reference sequence). V trimming: 6 bases; J trimming: 5 bases; junction bases outside the gene matches: 5. There are 13 residues in the CDR3. Here the CDR3 reads CASRRTGYETQYF. The CDR3 DNA reads as TGTGCCAGCAGAAGGACAGGGTACGAGACCCAGTACTTC.

The V gene is TRBV7-3, the J gene TRBJ2-1; TRBD2 aligns across 9 bases. CDR1 SGHTA and CDR2 FQGTGA come from the germline V gene. V gave up 5 bases and J gave up 4 bases; unmatched junction bases: 9. This CDR3 has 16 amino acids. DNA for the CDR3: TGTGCCAGCAGCCTGTCGCTAGCGGGGCTTTACAATGAGCAGTTCTTC. Translating gives CASSLSLAGLYNEQFF.

This clonotype was seen ten or more times. The chain links TRBV27 to TRBJ1-1; D gene uncertain. Deletions cut 5 bases from V and 3 bases from J, with 10 bases between. In germline, CDR1 is MNHEY, CDR2 SMNVEV (reference sequence). The CDR3 runs 13 residues. For the CDR3, the DNA is TGTGCCAGCAGTGTGAACCGGGACACTGAAGCTTTCTTT. It translates to CASSVNRDTEAFF.

This clonotype appeared a few times. V and J are TRBV6-5 and TRBJ2-5; the D gene is possibly TRBD1 (6 bases). This CDR3 is 14 amino acids long. The germline CDR1 and CDR2 sequences are MNHEY and SVGAGI. V lost 4 bases to trimming and J lost 13 bases, with 22 bases between them. The DNA for the CDR3 is TGTGCCAGCAGTTCGCGGGCAGGGGATGGGTTGCTGTACTTC. Its protein is CASSSRAGDGLLYF.

V is TRBV18 and J is TRBJ1-3; D remains ambiguous. From germline, CDR1 is KGHSH and CDR2 LQKENI. This CDR3 region has 17 residues. V was cut by 4 bases and J by 0 bases, with 16 bases left in between. CDR3 in DNA: TGTGCCAGCTCACTAAAAGAGACGGGCGTCTCTGGAAACACCATATATTTT. This translates into CASSLKETGVSGNTIYF.

This rearrangement joins TRBV6-5 to TRBJ1-1; D possibly corresponds to TRBD1 (5 bases). Germline V gene sequence: CDR1 MNHEY, CDR2 SVGAGI. Trimming shortened V by 4 bases and J by 4 bases, and 22 bases separated the two germline ends. The CDR3 has 17 residues. CDR3 residues: CASSCSSIARGPTEAFF. CDR3 in DNA: TGTGCCAGCAGTTGCTCGTCCATTGCCCGGGGCCCCACTGAAGCTTTCTTT.

This chain joins TRBV20-1 and TRBJ2-4, with TRBD1 identical over 7 bases. With V trimmed by 6 bases and J by 0 bases, 8 bases remained unmatched. Germline lookup yields CDR1 DFQATT and CDR2 SNEGSKA (reference sequence). The CDR3 runs 15 residues. The DNA of the CDR3 is TGCAGTGCCGAAAGGACAGGTGTAGCCAAAAACATTCAGTACTTC. Translating it yields CSAERTGVAKNIQYF.

Details on this clonotype: With a much larger clone just one base away, this may be a read error. The chain uses TRBV5-5 and TRBJ2-3; D is ambiguous. The CDR3 consists of 14 residues. Per germline, CDR1 SGHKS and CDR2 YYEKEE (reference sequence). CDR3 in amino acids: CAGRMVGLADTQYF. The DNA of the CDR3 is TGTGCCGGCAGAATGGTCGGGTTGGCAGATACGCAGTATTTT.

This clonotype came up many times. The J gene is TRBJ1-1, the V gene TRBV7-2; D unclear. CDR3 length equals 15 residues. The ends were cut back, 5 bases at V and 1 base at J, with 14 bases in the middle. The germline V gene has CDR1 SGHTA and CDR2 FQGNSA. The CDR3 coding sequence is TGTGCCAGCAGCCCCCGACGGGATTCGAACACTGAAGCTTTCTTT. It specifies CASSPRRDSNTEAFF.

This clonotype was counted a few times. A much larger clonotype is one base distant, so this may be a read error. The rearrangement links TRBV7-9 to TRBJ2-7; D is undetermined. CDR3 length: 15 amino acids. The V and J ends lost 1 base and 0 bases respectively, with 10 bases between them. Germline V lookup: CDR1 SEHNR, CDR2 FQNEAQ (reference sequence). The CDR3, as DNA: TGTGCCAGCAGCTTAGGCGGCTGGAGCTCCTACGAGCAGTACTTC. This codes for CASSLGGWSSYEQYF.

This clonotype showed up just a few times. The chain uses TRBV7-8 and TRBJ1-4, with a possible D match to TRBD1 (5 bases). Germline CDR1 is SGHVS and CDR2 is FQNEAQ. Trimming removed 1 base from V and 0 bases from J, with 21 bases in between. The CDR3 is 20 residues long. The CDR3 spells CASSLGQGVSPRATNEKLFF. The CDR3 nucleotides are TGTGCCAGCAGCTTAGGGCAGGGAGTATCCCCCCGAGCAACTAATGAAAAACTGTTTTTT.

This clonotype was recorded many times. The chain has TRBV6-2 or TRBV6-3 and TRBJ2-7; tentatively, D is TRBD2 (6 bases). Germline CDR1 MNHEY, CDR2 SVGEGT. The CDR3 loop spans 14 amino acids. With 4 bases removed from V and 3 bases from J, the gap between germline ends came to 13 bases. CDR3 amino acids: CASSLPGGGYEQYF. The CDR3 DNA is TGTGCCAGCAGTTTACCCGGGGGAGGCTACGAGCAGTACTTC.

This clonotype occurred a few times. The chain has TRBV15 and TRBJ2-2, with TRBD1 as a possible D gene (7 bases). The V gene's germline CDR1 is LNHNV and CDR2 YYDKDF (reference sequence). With 5 bases removed from V and 7 bases from J, the gap between germline ends came to 17 bases. This CDR3 is 15 amino acids long. CDR3 coding DNA: TGTGCCACCAGCCCATCCGGGACAGCGGGCGGGGAGCTGTTTTTT. Protein sequence: CATSPSGTAGGELFF.